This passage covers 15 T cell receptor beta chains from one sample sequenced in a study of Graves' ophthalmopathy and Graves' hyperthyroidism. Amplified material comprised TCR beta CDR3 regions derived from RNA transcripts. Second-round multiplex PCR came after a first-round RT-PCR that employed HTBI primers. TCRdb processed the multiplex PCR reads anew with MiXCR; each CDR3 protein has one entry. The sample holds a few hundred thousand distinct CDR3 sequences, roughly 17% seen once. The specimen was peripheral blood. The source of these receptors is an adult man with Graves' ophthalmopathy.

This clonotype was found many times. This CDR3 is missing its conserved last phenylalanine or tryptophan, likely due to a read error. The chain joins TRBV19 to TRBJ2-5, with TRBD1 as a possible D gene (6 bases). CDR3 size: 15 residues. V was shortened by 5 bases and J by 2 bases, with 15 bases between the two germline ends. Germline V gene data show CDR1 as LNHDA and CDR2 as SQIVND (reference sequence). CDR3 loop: CASSFRQELQETQYL. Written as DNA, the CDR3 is TGTGCCAGTAGTTTCCGACAGGAGTTACAAGAGACCCAGTACCTC.

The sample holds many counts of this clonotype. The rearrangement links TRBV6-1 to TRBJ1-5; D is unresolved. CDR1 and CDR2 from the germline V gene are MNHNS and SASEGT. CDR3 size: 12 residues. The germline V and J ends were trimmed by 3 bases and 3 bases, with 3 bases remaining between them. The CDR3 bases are TGTGCCAGCAGTGAGATCAATCAGCCCCAGCATTTT. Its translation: CASSEINQPQHF.

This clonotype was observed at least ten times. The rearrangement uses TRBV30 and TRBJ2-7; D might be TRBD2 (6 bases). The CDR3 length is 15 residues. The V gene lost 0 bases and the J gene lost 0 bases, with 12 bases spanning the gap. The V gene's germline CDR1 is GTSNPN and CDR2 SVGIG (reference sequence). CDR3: CAWSVGDFSSYEQYF. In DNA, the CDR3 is TGTGCCTGGAGTGTCGGGGACTTCAGCTCCTACGAGCAGTACTTC.

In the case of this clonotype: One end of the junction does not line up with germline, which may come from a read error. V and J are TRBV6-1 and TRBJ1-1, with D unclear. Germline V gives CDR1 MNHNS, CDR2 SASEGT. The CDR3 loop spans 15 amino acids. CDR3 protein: CASSDGAPENTEAIF. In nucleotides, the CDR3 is TGTGCCAGCAGTGATGGCGCTCCCGAGAACACTGAAGCTATCTTT.

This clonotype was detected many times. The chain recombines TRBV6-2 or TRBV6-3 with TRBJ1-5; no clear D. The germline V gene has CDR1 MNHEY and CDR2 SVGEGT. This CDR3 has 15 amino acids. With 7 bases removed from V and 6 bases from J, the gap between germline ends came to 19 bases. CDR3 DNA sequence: TGTGCCAGCAATTTAGGGTCCTCTCTAAGTCAGCCCCAGCATTTT. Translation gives CASNLGSSLSQPQHF.

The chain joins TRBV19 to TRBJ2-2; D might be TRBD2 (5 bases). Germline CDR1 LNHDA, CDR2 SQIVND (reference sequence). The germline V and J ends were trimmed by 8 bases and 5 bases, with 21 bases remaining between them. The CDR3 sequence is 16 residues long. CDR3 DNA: TGTGCCAGTTCCCTAGGGTGGGCTTCGGGAACCGGGGAGCTGTTTTTT. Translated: CASSLGWASGTGELFF.

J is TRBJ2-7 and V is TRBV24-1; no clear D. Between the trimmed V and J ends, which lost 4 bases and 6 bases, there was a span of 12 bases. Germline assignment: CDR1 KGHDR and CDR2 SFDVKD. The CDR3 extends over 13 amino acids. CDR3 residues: CATSDPPRGEQYF. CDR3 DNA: TGTGCCACCAGTGACCCTCCGCGCGGCGAGCAGTACTTC.

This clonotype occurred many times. The CDR3 loop reads CASTSMGYREVYNEQFF. Here the CDR3 DNA reads TGTGCCAGCACCTCGATGGGGTACAGAGAAGTCTACAATGAGCAGTTCTTC. The gene calls are TRBV2 and TRBJ2-1; D is unresolved. Germline lookup yields CDR1 SNHLY and CDR2 FYNNEI. This CDR3 contains 17 residues. The V end was cut by 7 bases, the J end by 3 bases, with 22 bases between.

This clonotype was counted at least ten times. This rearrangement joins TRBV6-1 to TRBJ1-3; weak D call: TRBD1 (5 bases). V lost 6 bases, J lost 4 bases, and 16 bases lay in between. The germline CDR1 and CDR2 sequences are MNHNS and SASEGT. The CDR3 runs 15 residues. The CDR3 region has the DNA TGTGCCAGCAGCAGGTCGGGGGGAGGAGGAAACACCATATATTTT. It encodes CASSRSGGGGNTIYF.

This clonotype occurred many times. CDR3 nucleotides: TGTGCCAGCAGCTTCGGTTCCGGGGAGCTGTTTTTT. Translating gives CASSFGSGELFF. The chain carries TRBV11-2 and TRBJ2-2; no clear D. This CDR3 has 12 amino acids. Trimming shortened V by 3 bases and J by 6 bases, and 5 bases separated the two germline ends. The germline V gene encodes CDR1 SGHAT and CDR2 FQNNGV.

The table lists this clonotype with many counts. The CDR3 loop is CASSNRYEQYF. DNA of the CDR3: TGTGCCAGCAGTAACCGCTACGAGCAGTACTTC. V is TRBV6-2 or TRBV6-3 and J is TRBJ2-7, with no clear D. The V end was cut by 5 bases, the J end by 3 bases, with 5 bases between. The CDR3 runs to 11 residues. The germline V gene has CDR1 MNHEY and CDR2 SVGEGT.

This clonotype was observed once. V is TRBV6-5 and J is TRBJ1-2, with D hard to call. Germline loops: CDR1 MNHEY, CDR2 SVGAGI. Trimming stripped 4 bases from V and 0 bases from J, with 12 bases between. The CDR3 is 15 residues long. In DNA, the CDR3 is TGTGCCAGCAGTTTAGCTCTAGGGACTAACTATGGCTACACCTTC. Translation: CASSLALGTNYGYTF.

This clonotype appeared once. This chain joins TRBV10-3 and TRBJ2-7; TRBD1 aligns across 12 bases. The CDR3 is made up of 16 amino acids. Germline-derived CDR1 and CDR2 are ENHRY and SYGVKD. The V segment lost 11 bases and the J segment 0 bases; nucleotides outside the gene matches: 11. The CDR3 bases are TGTGCCGTTCACGGGACAGGGGGCTCGAGCTCCTACGAGCAGTACTTC. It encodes CAVHGTGGSSSYEQYF.

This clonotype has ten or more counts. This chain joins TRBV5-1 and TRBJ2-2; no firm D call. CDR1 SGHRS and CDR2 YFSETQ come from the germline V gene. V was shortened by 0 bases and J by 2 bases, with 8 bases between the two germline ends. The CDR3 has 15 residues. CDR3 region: CASSLVGRNTGELFF. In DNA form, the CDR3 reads TGCGCCAGCAGCTTGGTCGGAAGAAACACCGGGGAGCTGTTTTTT.

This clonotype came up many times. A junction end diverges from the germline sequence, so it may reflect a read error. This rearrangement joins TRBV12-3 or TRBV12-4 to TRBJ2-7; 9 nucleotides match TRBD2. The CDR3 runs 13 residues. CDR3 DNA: TGTGCCAGCAGTATAGCGGGGGTCTACGAGCAGTACTTC. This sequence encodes CASSIAGVYEQYF.